This T cell receptor beta chain was identified during a study of shared clonotypes between healthy human individuals. Overall study context: A couple of women and a few men aged 18 to 49 served as donors.

The naive CD8 fraction comprised CD45RO-negative cells positively selected for CCR7 and excluded terminally differentiated effector memory CD45RA+ cells. Trimming took off 2 bases at V and 7 bases at J, with 12 bases between the two ends. Looked up from germline, CDR1 is SGHNT and CDR2 is YENEEA. This CDR3 has 13 residues. Study results and limitations: Naive subsets usually exceeded memory subsets in estimated richness.

Here immunoSEQ multiplex PCR was the method, and the copy in TCRdb shows in-frame clones only, minus some. The sample lists 660,000 or so clones, 95% to 96% occurring once. Details on this clone: Its antigen is unknown.

The sequence derives from a woman aged 25 to 45 in good health. The source material was naive CD8+ T cells sorted from blood. The chain carries TRBV11-3 and TRBJ2-7; D ambiguous. The CDR3 is CASSLFSGWEQYF. The DNA of the CDR3 is TGTGCCAGCAGCTTATTCTCTGGCTGGGAGCAGTACTTC.